A selection of T cell receptor beta chains follows, all from one sample in a study of blood T cells in healthy people across ages. MiXCR, run by TCRdb on the 5' RACE reads, gives a single entry per CDR3 protein. This table has 580,000 or so distinct CDR3 sequences, under 55% appearing once. The sample consisted of blood. These receptors were obtained from a man older than 75 in good health. The CDR3 runs from the conserved cysteine through the conserved F or W. D genes are given only for firm matches. A clone size is listed for some rows: how often the clone was seen (once, few, many), or a class if it is expanded.

V gene,D gene,J gene,clone size,CDR3 protein,CDR3 DNA
TRBV4-1,.,TRBJ2-3,.,CATATGGGTDTQYF,TGCGCTACAGCAACAGGTGGGGGCACAGATACGCAGTATTTT
TRBV7-6,.,TRBJ2-5,.,CASLRVWGEQYF,TGTGCCAGCCTCAGGGTATGGGGGGAGCAGTACTTC
TRBV14,.,TRBJ2-6,few,CASSHYGANVLTF,TGTGCCAGCAGCCACTACGGGGCCAACGTCCTGACTTTC
TRBV7-9,.,TRBJ2-7,many,CASSLVADSYEQYF,TGTGCCAGCAGCTTAGTGGCCGACTCCTACGAGCAGTACTTC
TRBV20-1,TRBD2,TRBJ2-1,.,CSARQREGLVNEQFF,TGCAGTGCTAGACAGCGGGAGGGCCTTGTAAATGAGCAGTTCTTC
TRBV2,.,TRBJ2-2,once,CASSVSSQGGTGELFF,TGTGCCAGCAGTGTGTCGTCGCAGGGGGGCACCGGGGAGCTGTTTTTT
TRBV7-6,TRBD1,TRBJ1-3,.,CASSPNRGSGNTIYF,TGTGCCAGCAGCCCGAACAGGGGGTCTGGAAACACCATATATTTT
TRBV20-1,TRBD2,TRBJ2-3,.,CSARAAAGGPETQYF,TGCAGTGCTAGAGCCGCCGCGGGAGGGCCTGAAACGCAGTATTTT
TRBV3-1,.,TRBJ1-1,.,CASRTTMNTEAFF,TGTGCCAGCAGGACAACCATGAACACTGAAGCTTTCTTT
TRBV6-2/TRBV6-3,.,TRBJ2-7,few,CASRSNLVGPYEQYF,TGTGCCAGCAGGTCCAATTTGGTTGGCCCCTACGAGCAGTACTTC
TRBV20-1,TRBD1,TRBJ1-5,.,CSAPGTADQPQHF,TGCAGTGCTCCCGGGACAGCCGATCAGCCCCAGCATTTT
TRBV20-1,.,TRBJ2-4,.,CSARAAAGINIQYF,TGCAGTGCTAGAGCCGCGGCAGGAATTAACATTCAGTACTTC